This T cell receptor beta chain was recorded in a study of CD8 T cells in Susac syndrome. This CDR3 contains 11 residues. Germline trimming cut 4 bases from V and 13 bases from J; bases unmatched to any gene: 1. Germline lookup yields CDR1 MGHDK and CDR2 SYGVNS. Reverse transcription of roughly 0.5 to 1 ug RNA was performed with random hexamers. One entry per CDR3 protein results from TCRdb running MiXCR on the immunoSEQ multiplex PCR reads. The table lists 110,000 or so distinct CDR3 sequences, around 92% of them singletons. This sequence joins TRBV25-1 and TRBJ2-2, with 9 bases matching TRBD1. This receptor was taken from a human donor with multiple sclerosis. The specimen was CD4+ T cells from PBMCs. CDR3 in amino acids: CASSVDRGLFF. CDR3 nucleotide sequence: TGTGCCAGCAGTGTGGACAGGGGGCTGTTTTTT.